The 15 T cell receptor beta chains reported below all come from one sample, sequenced in a study of blood T cell repertoires in COVID-19. Generated by immunoSEQ multiplex PCR, the TCRdb table keeps only in-frame clones and is missing some. The data contain 380,000 or so clones, 80% to 90% of them singletons. The source material was peripheral blood. The receptor set was obtained from a man aged 40-49 years with acute or convalescent COVID-19.

The CDR3 loop reads CASSTWTGRTEAFF. CDR3 coding DNA: TGCGCCAGCAGCACATGGACAGGGAGAACTGAAGCTTTCTTT. The V gene is TRBV5-1, the J gene TRBJ1-1; TRBD1 aligns across 8 bases. CDR1 and CDR2 from the germline V gene are SGHRS and YFSETQ. V shed 4 bases, J shed 5 bases, and the junction held 7 bases outside the gene matches. This CDR3 is 14 amino acids long.

This clone was observed a single time. The V gene is TRBV6-5, the J gene TRBJ2-1; 7 positions agree with TRBD2. Germline V CDR1 and CDR2: MNHEY, SVGAGI. Trimming took 6 bases from V and 4 from J; bases not matched to a gene: 3. CDR3 length equals 13 residues. The CDR3 sequence is CASRSGIYNEQFF. In DNA, the CDR3 is TGTGCCAGCAGAAGCGGGATTTACAATGAGCAGTTCTTC.

For this clone: Additional DNA sequences in this sample encode the identical CDR3. The chain couples TRBV27 to TRBJ1-5; D not resolved. CDR3 length equals 13 residues. Germline CDR1 is MNHEY and CDR2 is SMNVEV (reference sequence). With 3 bases removed from V and 2 bases from J, the gap between germline ends came to 5 bases. CDR3 nucleotides: TGTGCCAGCAGTTTCCGCGGCAATCAGCCCCAGCATTTT. It is translated as CASSFRGNQPQHF.

This clone was found a few times. The gene calls are TRBV6-5 and TRBJ1-2; a possible D gene is TRBD1 (6 bases). Germline assignment: CDR1 MNHEY and CDR2 SVGAGI. The V end was cut by 7 bases, the J end by 6 bases, with 15 bases between. The CDR3 consists of 13 residues. The CDR3 coding sequence is TGTGCCAGCATGGGCTCAGGGGCTGATGGCTACACCTTC. Translation gives CASMGSGADGYTF.

J is TRBJ1-3 and V is TRBV2; unclear D gene. V dropped 2 bases and J dropped 4 bases, with 3 bases sitting between them. Germline lookup yields CDR1 SNHLY and CDR2 FYNNEI. The CDR3 is 12 residues long. CDR3 nucleotide sequence: TGTGCCAGCAGTGAATTAGGAAACACCATATATTTT. Translation: CASSELGNTIYF.

The V call is TRBV5-1, the J call TRBJ1-5; D remains ambiguous. Germline CDR1 and CDR2: SGHRS and YFSETQ. The CDR3 extends over 15 amino acids. The V end lost 1 base, the J end lost 7 bases, and 15 bases lay between the germline ends. The CDR3 reads CASSLIPGEGQPQHF. CDR3 DNA: TGCGCCAGCAGCTTGATTCCGGGAGAGGGCCAGCCCCAGCATTTT.

About this clone: Compared with germline, one end of the junction differs, possibly owing to a read error. V is TRBV6-1 and J is TRBJ1-5, with 7 positions matching TRBD1. CDR3 size: 15 residues. From germline, CDR1 is MNHNS and CDR2 SASEGT. CDR3 loop: CASSEGTDHNQAQHF. CDR3 DNA: TGTGCCAGCAGCGAAGGGACAGACCACAATCAGGCCCAGCATTTT.

The V and J genes are TRBV27 and TRBJ2-7; TRBD1 aligns across 9 bases. CDR3 length equals 16 residues. J gave up 3 bases and V 6 bases, and 12 bases lay outside the gene matches. Per germline, CDR1 MNHEY and CDR2 SMNVEV (reference sequence). The CDR3 loop reads CASRVYSGTGNYEQYF. DNA for the CDR3: TGTGCCAGCAGGGTTTACTCCGGGACAGGGAACTACGAGCAGTACTTC.

The chain joins TRBV6-6 to TRBJ1-6; 9 bases map to TRBD1. The CDR3 spans 16 residues. Germline values: CDR1 MNHNY, CDR2 SVGAGI (reference sequence). V was pared by 6 bases and J by 6 bases, with 9 bases of the junction left unmatched. The CDR3 is CASSPRDRVFNSPLHF. The CDR3, as DNA: TGTGCCAGCAGCCCCCGGGACAGGGTGTTTAATTCACCCCTCCACTTT.

CDR3 sequence: CASSPLDRVDGYTF. In DNA, the CDR3 is TGTGCCAGCAGCCCCTTGGACAGGGTCGATGGCTACACCTTC. V usage is TRBV7-9 and J usage is TRBJ1-2, with 8 bases that match TRBD1. V shed 5 bases and J 6 bases; nucleotides not matched to a gene: 8. The CDR3 spans 14 residues. CDR1 and CDR2 (germline): SEHNR, FQNEAQ (reference sequence).

The chain has TRBV19 and TRBJ2-3; 7 positions agree with TRBD1. Germline CDR1 is LNHDA and CDR2 is SQIVND (reference sequence). After removal of 0 bases from V and 7 bases from J, the junction contained 16 bases not matched to a gene. CDR3 length: 18 residues. CDR3 nucleotide sequence: TGTGCCAGTAGTATAGACCGCGGACGGGGACAGAATACAAATACGCAGTATTTT. Its protein is CASSIDRGRGQNTNTQYF. Supplemented by reference TRBV19 and TRBJ2-3, the full variable domain reads DGGITQSPKYLFRKEGQNVTLSCEQNLNHDAMYWYRQDPGQGLRLIYYSQIVNDFQKGDIAEGYSVSREKKESFPLTVTSAQKNPTAFYLCASSIDRGRGQNTNTQYFGPGTRLTVL.

The rearrangement joins TRBV5-1 to TRBJ2-7; TRBD2 agrees at 8 bases. Germline assignment: CDR1 SGHRS and CDR2 YFSETQ. The length of the CDR3 is 15 residues. After removal of 1 base from V and 1 base from J, the junction contained 4 bases not matched to a gene. DNA for the CDR3: TGCGCCAGCAGCTTGATGGCGGGAGGATCCTACGAGCAGTACTTC. The encoded protein is CASSLMAGGSYEQYF.

This chain connects TRBV30 to TRBJ1-1, with 7 bases that match TRBD1. Germline V gene sequence: CDR1 GTSNPN, CDR2 SVGIG (reference sequence). This CDR3 is built from 13 residues. Germline trimming cut 5 bases from V and 7 bases from J; bases unmatched to any gene: 10. DNA of the CDR3: TGTGCCTGGGGTTCACAGGGGAGCCTTGAAGCTTTCTTT. Translating it yields CAWGSQGSLEAFF.

This chain links TRBV6-5 with TRBJ2-1; 7 positions match TRBD2. This CDR3 is built from 14 residues. Per germline, CDR1 MNHEY and CDR2 SVGAGI. V shed 3 bases and J 7 bases; nucleotides not matched to a gene: 6. The CDR3 region is CASSYLAGVNEQFF. In DNA form, the CDR3 reads TGTGCCAGCAGTTATTTGGCGGGAGTGAATGAGCAGTTCTTC.

V gene TRBV28 combines with J gene TRBJ2-1; weak D call: TRBD1 (5 bases). The CDR3 runs to 16 residues. The ends were cut back, 7 bases at V and 9 bases at J, with 25 bases in the middle. CDR1 is MDHEN, CDR2 SYDVKM, per germline. CDR3 sequence reads: CASTSTSVRSGAEQFF. CDR3 coding DNA: TGTGCCAGCACTTCAACTTCCGTCAGGTCTGGGGCTGAGCAGTTCTTC. Full variable domain (missing parts from reference TRBV28 and TRBJ2-1): DVKVTQSSRYLVKRTGEKVFLECVQDMDHENMFWYRQDPGLGLRLIYFSYDVKMKEKGDIPEGYSVSREKKERFSLILESASTNQTSMYLCASTSTSVRSGAEQFFGPGTRLTVL.